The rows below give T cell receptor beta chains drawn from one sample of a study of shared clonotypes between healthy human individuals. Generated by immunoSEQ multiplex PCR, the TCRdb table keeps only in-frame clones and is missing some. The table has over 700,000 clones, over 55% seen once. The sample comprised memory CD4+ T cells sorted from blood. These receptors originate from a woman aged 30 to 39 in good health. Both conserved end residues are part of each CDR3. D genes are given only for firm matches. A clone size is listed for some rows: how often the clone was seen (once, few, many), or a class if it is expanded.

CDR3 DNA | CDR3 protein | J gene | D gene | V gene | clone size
TGTGCCAGCAGCCCGACAGGGGGCGGGGAGACCCAGTACTTC | CASSPTGGGETQYF | TRBJ2-5 | TRBD1 | TRBV7-9 | -
TGCGCCAGCAGCTTGGTTTCGGGGTACGAGCAGTACTTC | CASSLVSGYEQYF | TRBJ2-7 | - | TRBV5-1 | few
TGTGCCAGCAGCTTGGGTAGCGGCCTTTACAATGAGCAGTTCTTC | CASSLGSGLYNEQFF | TRBJ2-1 | - | TRBV13 | -
TGTGCCAGTAGTCGTAGCAGGATAAACACTGAAGCTTTCTTT | CASSRSRINTEAFF | TRBJ1-1 | - | TRBV19 | -
TGCGCCAGCAAGGGATTGGCTACGACGAACACTGAAGCTTTCTTT | CASKGLATTNTEAFF | TRBJ1-1 | - | TRBV5-1 | -
TGTGCCAGCAGTTTTCAGGGGCGCGGAGAAGAGACCCAGTACTTC | CASSFQGRGEETQYF | TRBJ2-5 | - | TRBV28 | -
TGTGCCAGCAGCTTTACTATGGGGGCCAATCAGCCCCAGCATTTT | CASSFTMGANQPQHF | TRBJ1-5 | - | TRBV7-2 | once
TGCGCCAGCAGCTTGGGTGCGGGAAGCACAGATACGCAGTATTTT | CASSLGAGSTDTQYF | TRBJ2-3 | - | TRBV5-1 | -
TGTGCCAGCTCACCAAGAGGGAGCTCCTACAATGAGCAGTTCTTC | CASSPRGSSYNEQFF | TRBJ2-1 | - | TRBV18 | -
TGTGCCAGCAGCTTGGGTAGCGGGGGGTACAATGAGCAGTTCTTC | CASSLGSGGYNEQFF | TRBJ2-1 | TRBD2 | TRBV5-4 | few
TGCAGCGTGCGCGACAGGACCGTTGGGAACACTGAAGCTTTCTTT | CSVRDRTVGNTEAFF | TRBJ1-1 | - | TRBV29-1 | once
TGTGCCAGCAGTGTGGCAGGAAATAGCAATCAGCCCCAGCATTTT | CASSVAGNSNQPQHF | TRBJ1-5 | - | TRBV6-1 | -
TGTGCCATCAGTGAATATAGAGGGGAGACCCAGTACTTC | CAISEYRGETQYF | TRBJ2-5 | - | TRBV10-3 | -
TGTGCCAGCAGTGAGAGGACAGATCCAGATACGCAGTATTTT | CASSERTDPDTQYF | TRBJ2-3 | - | TRBV6-1 | many
TGTGCCAGTAGTTACGGGCTAGCGGTTAGACGTAGCGGCACAGATACGCAGTATTTT | CASSYGLAVRRSGTDTQYF | TRBJ2-3 | TRBD2 | TRBV19 | once
TGTGCCAGCAGCTTATTTAAACTATCCGAGCAGTTCTTC | CASSLFKLSEQFF | TRBJ2-1 | - | TRBV7-6 | -
TGTGCCAGCAGTGAAAACAGGGGTCCGGGAGAGACCCAGTACTTC | CASSENRGPGETQYF | TRBJ2-5 | TRBD1 | TRBV6-1 | few
TGTGCCATCAGTGCCGGGGGAGCGTCAGAGCAGTACTTC | CAISAGGASEQYF | TRBJ2-7 | - | TRBV10-3 | -
TGTGCCAGCAGGACAGTGTACGAGCAGTACTTC | CASRTVYEQYF | TRBJ2-7 | - | TRBV6-5 | -
TGTGCCAGCAGTTCACTCTACGAGCAGTACTTC | CASSSLYEQYF | TRBJ2-7 | - | TRBV6-5 | -
TGTGCCAGTAGTATAGCCGGGACTAGCGTCTACGAGCAGTACTTC | CASSIAGTSVYEQYF | TRBJ2-7 | TRBD2 | TRBV19 | few
TGCGCCAGCAGCCAATCCCCCTTGGGGGACGAGCAGTACTTC | CASSQSPLGDEQYF | TRBJ2-7 | - | TRBV4-1 | many
TGTGCCAGCAGCTTACTGGCTCGGGCGGGAAGTCTCGGCGAGCAGTACTTC | CASSLLARAGSLGEQYF | TRBJ2-7 | - | TRBV11-2 | -
TGCGCCAGCAGCATAGGGACAGGGGGAGCCGGGGAGCTGTTTTTT | CASSIGTGGAGELFF | TRBJ2-2 | TRBD1 | TRBV5-1 | -
TGTGCCAGCGCCAGCCCGAACTATGGCTACACCTTC | CASASPNYGYTF | TRBJ1-2 | - | TRBV7-8 | many
TGTGCCAGCAGTGTCGAAAGACAGGGGTTGGCAGATACGCAGTATTTT | CASSVERQGLADTQYF | TRBJ2-3 | TRBD1 | TRBV25-1 | -
TGTGCCAGCAGCCGTAGCGGGAGTCTGGCAGATACGCAGTATTTT | CASSRSGSLADTQYF | TRBJ2-3 | TRBD2 | TRBV7-3 | few
TGTGCCTGGAGTGTAGGGCCCGAGCAGTACTTC | CAWSVGPEQYF | TRBJ2-7 | - | TRBV30 | -